These 7 T cell receptor beta chains share one sample of origin, sequenced in a study of human T cells and chemical hapten exposure. As to time point: patch test 2, 6 weeks after DPC sensitization. As to treatment: therapeutic diphenylcyclopropenone sensitization with weekly scalp DPC. Each CDR3 protein gets one entry after TCRdb re-called the RACE reads with MiXCR. The sample records some 99,000 distinct CDR3 sequences, roughly a tenth being singletons. The source was whole blood, collected in connection with sensitization to the hapten diphenylcyclopropenone (DPC). All receptors derive from a woman aged 40 to 50 with alopecia areata. Some clones in this sample may be carry-over from other donors' samples.

Many counts were recorded for this clonotype. V and J are TRBV13 and TRBJ2-6, with D unresolved. CDR1 is PRHDT, CDR2 FYEKMQ, per germline (reference sequence). Trimming pared 8 bases from V and 4 bases from J, leaving 21 bases between. The CDR3 length is 17 residues. CDR3 protein: CASCLGRLWEGANVLTF. The CDR3 DNA reads TGTGCCAGCTGCCTCGGACGGCTTTGGGAAGGGGCCAACGTCCTGACTTTC. Full variable domain (outside the CDR3, taken from reference TRBV13 and TRBJ2-6): AAGVIQSPRHLIKEKRETATLKCYPIPRHDTVYWYQQGPGQDPQFLISFYEKMQSDKGSIPDRFSAQQFSDYHSELNMSSLELGDSALYFCASCLGRLWEGANVLTFGAGSRLTVL.

This clonotype appeared a few times. The chain joins TRBV18 to TRBJ1-4; D perhaps matches TRBD1 (5 bases). This CDR3 comprises 14 residues. Germline values: CDR1 KGHSH, CDR2 LQKENI. With 1 base removed from V and 5 bases from J, the gap between germline ends came to 8 bases. CDR3 coding DNA: TGTGCCAGCTCACCACGCAGGGAAAATGAAAAACTGTTTTTT. Translating it yields CASSPRRENEKLFF.

In its sample, this clonotype was seen many times. This rearrangement joins TRBV24-1 to TRBJ1-5, with TRBD1 matching 7 bases. Looked up from germline, CDR1 is KGHDR and CDR2 is SFDVKD. This CDR3 contains 14 residues. Trimming at V came to 7 bases and at J to 3 bases, leaving 5 bases not matched to a gene. The DNA of the CDR3 is TGTGCCACCAGCTCAGGACAGGCCAATCAGCCCCAGCATTTT. Protein: CATSSGQANQPQHF.

V is TRBV4-3 and J is TRBJ2-7, with 9 bases matching TRBD1. The trim removed 0 bases at V and 6 bases at J, leaving 6 bases unmatched. This CDR3 has 15 amino acids. Germline V lookup: CDR1 LGHNA, CDR2 YSLEER. This CDR3 is CASSQDRDRGSEQYF. The CDR3 DNA sequence: TGCGCCAGCAGCCAAGATAGAGACAGGGGGAGCGAGCAGTACTTC.

The chain combines TRBV5-1 with TRBJ2-5; 11 bases match TRBD2. The germline V gene has CDR1 SGHRS and CDR2 YFSETQ. The CDR3 is made up of 15 amino acids. Unmatched junction bases numbered 9, after V lost 10 bases and J lost 1 base. This CDR3 is CAVSRGLAGQETQYF. In DNA, the CDR3 is TGCGCCGTCTCGAGAGGACTAGCGGGCCAAGAGACCCAGTACTTC.

The chain recombines TRBV2 with TRBJ1-6; D gene uncertain. Trimming pared 3 bases from V and 6 bases from J, leaving 12 bases between. Germline loops: CDR1 SNHLY, CDR2 FYNNEI. The CDR3 length is 15 residues. The CDR3: CASSDLEVINSPLHF. The CDR3 DNA reads TGTGCCAGCAGTGATTTGGAAGTAATTAATTCACCCCTCCACTTT.

This clonotype was seen repeatedly, ten times or more. The chain is built from TRBV5-1 and TRBJ2-3; TRBD2 might be the D (6 bases). CDR1 is SGHRS and CDR2 is YFSETQ in the germline V gene. The CDR3 loop spans 13 amino acids. V was trimmed by 6 bases and J by 2 bases, leaving 10 bases between them. The CDR3 nucleotides read TGCGCCAGCACGGCGGGGACCACAGATACGCAGTATTTT. It translates to CASTAGTTDTQYF.